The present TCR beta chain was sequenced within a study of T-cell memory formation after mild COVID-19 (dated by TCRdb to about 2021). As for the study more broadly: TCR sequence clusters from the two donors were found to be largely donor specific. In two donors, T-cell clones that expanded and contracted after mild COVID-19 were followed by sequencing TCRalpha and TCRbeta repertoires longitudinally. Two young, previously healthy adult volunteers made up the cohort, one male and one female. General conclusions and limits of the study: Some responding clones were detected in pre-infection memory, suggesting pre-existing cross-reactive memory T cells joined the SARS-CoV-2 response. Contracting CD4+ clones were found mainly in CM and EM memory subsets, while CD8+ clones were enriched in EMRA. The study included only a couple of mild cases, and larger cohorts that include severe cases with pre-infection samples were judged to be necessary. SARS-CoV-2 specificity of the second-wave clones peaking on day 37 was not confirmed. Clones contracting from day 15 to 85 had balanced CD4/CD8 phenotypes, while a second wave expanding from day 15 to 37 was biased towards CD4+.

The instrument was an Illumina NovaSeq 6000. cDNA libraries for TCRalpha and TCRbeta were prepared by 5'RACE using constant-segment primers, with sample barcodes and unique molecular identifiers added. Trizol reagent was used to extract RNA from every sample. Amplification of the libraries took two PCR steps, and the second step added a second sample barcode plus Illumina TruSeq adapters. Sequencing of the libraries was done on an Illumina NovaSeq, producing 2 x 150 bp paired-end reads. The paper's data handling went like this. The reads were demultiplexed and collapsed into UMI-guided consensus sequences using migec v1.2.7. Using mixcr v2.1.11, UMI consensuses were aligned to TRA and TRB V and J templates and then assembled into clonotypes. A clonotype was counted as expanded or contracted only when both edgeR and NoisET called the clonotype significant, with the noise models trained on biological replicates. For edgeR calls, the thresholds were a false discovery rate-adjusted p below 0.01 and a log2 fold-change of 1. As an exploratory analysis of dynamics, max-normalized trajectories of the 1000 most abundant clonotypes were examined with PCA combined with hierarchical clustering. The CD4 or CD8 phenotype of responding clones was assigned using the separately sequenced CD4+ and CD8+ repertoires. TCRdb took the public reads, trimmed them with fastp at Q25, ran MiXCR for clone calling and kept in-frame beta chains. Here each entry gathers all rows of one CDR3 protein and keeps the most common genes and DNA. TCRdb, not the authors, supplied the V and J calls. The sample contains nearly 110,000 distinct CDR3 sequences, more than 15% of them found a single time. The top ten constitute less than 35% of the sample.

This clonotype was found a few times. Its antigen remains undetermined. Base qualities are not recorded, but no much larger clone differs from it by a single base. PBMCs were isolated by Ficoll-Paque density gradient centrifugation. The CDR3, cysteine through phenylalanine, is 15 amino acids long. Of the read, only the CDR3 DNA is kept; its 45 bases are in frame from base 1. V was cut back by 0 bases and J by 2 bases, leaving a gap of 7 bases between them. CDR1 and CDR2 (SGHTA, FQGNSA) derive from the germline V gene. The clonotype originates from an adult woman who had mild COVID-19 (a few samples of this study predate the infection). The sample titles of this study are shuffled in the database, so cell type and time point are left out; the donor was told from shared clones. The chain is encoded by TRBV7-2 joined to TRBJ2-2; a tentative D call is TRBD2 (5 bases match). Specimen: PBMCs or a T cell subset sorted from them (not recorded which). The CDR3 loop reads CASSLASGNTGELFF. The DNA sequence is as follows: TGTGCCAGCAGCTTAGCGAGCGGCAACACCGGGGAGCTGTTTTTT. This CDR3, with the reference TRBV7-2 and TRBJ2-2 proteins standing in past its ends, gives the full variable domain GAGVSQSPSNKVTEKGKDVELRCDPISGHTALYWYRQSLGQGLEFLIYFQGNSAPDKSGLPSDRFSAERTGGSVSTLTIQRTQQEDSAVYLCASSLASGNTGELFFGEGSRLTVL.